These 17 T cell receptor beta chains came from one sample sequenced in a study of metastatic and nonmetastatic thyroid tumors. TCRdb recomputed clones from the PCR reads via MiXCR. In the table there are just over 20,000 clones, 15% to 18% of which are singletons. Not a single patient had been given any form of treatment at any point before undergoing thyroid surgery. Sequencing was carried out using blood. Receptors originate from a female donor with papillary thyroid cancer or a benign thyroid nodule (not recorded which). Some clones in this sample may be carry-over from other donors' samples.

This clone has more than one count but fewer than ten. The V call is TRBV18, the J call TRBJ1-5; D may be TRBD1 (6 bases). The CDR3 runs to 15 residues. Trimming pared 3 bases from V and 6 bases from J, leaving 15 bases between. CDR1 is KGHSH and CDR2 is LQKENI in the germline V gene. For the CDR3, the DNA is TGTGCCAGCTCACCGGGACGGGGGGCGGGTCAGCCCCAGCATTTT. Protein sequence: CASSPGRGAGQPQHF.

This clone was seen more than once but under ten times. The V call is TRBV28, the J call TRBJ1-3; 7 bases map to TRBD1. CDR1 MDHEN and CDR2 SYDVKM come from the germline V gene. Trimming removed 4 bases from V and 0 bases from J; junction bases left unmatched: 9. The CDR3 spans 17 residues. The CDR3 nucleotides read TGTGCCAGCAGTTCAGGGACAGACTTCTTCTCTGGAAACACCATATATTTT. Translated, it gives CASSSGTDFFSGNTIYF. The full variable domain, with the rest looked up from reference TRBV28 and TRBJ1-3, is DVKVTQSSRYLVKRTGEKVFLECVQDMDHENMFWYRQDPGLGLRLIYFSYDVKMKEKGDIPEGYSVSREKKERFSLILESASTNQTSMYLCASSSGTDFFSGNTIYFGEGSWLTVV.

This clone was seen many times. This rearrangement joins TRBV6-1 to TRBJ2-1; D possibly corresponds to TRBD2 (7 bases). The germline V and J ends were trimmed by 6 bases and 6 bases, with 18 bases remaining between them. The CDR3 is 15 amino acids. Germline-derived CDR1 and CDR2 are MNHNS and SASEGT. CDR3 in DNA: TGTGCCAGCAGACCCCCCTCCGGGGGGCGCAATGAGCAGTTCTTC. This sequence encodes CASRPPSGGRNEQFF.

This clone was detected many times. This chain uses TRBV12-3 or TRBV12-4 with TRBJ1-1, with 7 nucleotides matching TRBD1. The ends lost 6 bases at V and 3 bases at J; junction bases unmatched: 7. The CDR3 sequence is 14 residues long. CDR3: CASRIQGQDTEAFF. CDR3 bases: TGTGCCAGCAGAATACAGGGGCAGGACACTGAAGCTTTCTTT.

Within the sample, this clone is medium-sized. This chain links TRBV6-5 with TRBJ2-3; TRBD2 matches at 8 bases. Germline trimming cut 3 bases from V and 6 bases from J; bases unmatched to any gene: 5. This CDR3 has 14 amino acids. In germline, CDR1 is MNHEY, CDR2 SVGAGI. CDR3 residues: CASSYGTSSDTQYF. CDR3 sequence (DNA): TGTGCCAGCAGTTATGGGACTAGTTCGGATACGCAGTATTTT.

This clone has a count of ten or more. V usage is TRBV2 and J usage is TRBJ2-3, with 11 positions matching TRBD2. Per germline, CDR1 SNHLY and CDR2 FYNNEI. The CDR3 runs to 15 residues. Trimming removed 6 bases from V and 2 bases from J; junction bases left unmatched: 4. The CDR3 DNA reads TGTGCCAGCAGGTTACTAGCGGGGGTCACAGATACGCAGTATTTT. Its translation is CASRLLAGVTDTQYF.

This clone was observed at least ten times. The J gene is TRBJ2-3, the V gene TRBV20-1; 8 bases align to TRBD2. V shed 5 bases and J 6 bases; nucleotides not matched to a gene: 13. The CDR3 consists of 15 residues. Germline assignment: CDR1 DFQATT and CDR2 SNEGSKA (reference sequence). CDR3 nucleotides: TGCAGTGCTCACCCGGCTAGCGGGCCCCCCGATACGCAGTATTTT. This codes for CSAHPASGPPDTQYF.

Ten or more counts support this clone. The gene calls are TRBV5-4 and TRBJ2-7; D is possibly TRBD1 (6 bases). Trimming left V 5 bases short and J 0 bases short, with 12 bases between. Germline V lookup: CDR1 SGHNT, CDR2 YYREEE (reference sequence). This CDR3 has 14 amino acids. CDR3 sequence: CASSSTGNSYEQYF. The CDR3, as DNA: TGTGCCAGCAGTTCAACAGGGAACTCCTACGAGCAGTACTTC.

This clone was found many times. This rearrangement joins TRBV19 to TRBJ1-5; D is possibly TRBD1 (5 bases). V was cut by 8 bases and J by 3 bases, with 17 bases left in between. CDR3 length: 15 residues. CDR1 is LNHDA, CDR2 SQIVND, per germline (reference sequence). Here the CDR3 reads CASRSTVPDNQPQHF. CDR3 nucleotides: TGTGCCAGTCGATCGACAGTGCCCGACAATCAGCCCCAGCATTTT.

This chain links TRBV11-2 with TRBJ1-1; weak D call: TRBD1 (5 bases). Between the trimmed V and J ends, which lost 3 bases and 1 base, there was a span of 9 bases. This CDR3 is 14 amino acids long. Germline CDR1 reads SGHAT; CDR2 reads FQNNGV. The DNA for the CDR3 is TGTGCCAGCAGCTTCGGGACGGCGAACACTGAAGCTTTCTTT. Its translation: CASSFGTANTEAFF.

The rearrangement joins TRBV5-6 to TRBJ1-2; possibly TRBD1 for D (6 bases). Germline-derived CDR1 and CDR2 are SGHDT and YYEEEE. The CDR3 contains 14 residues. With 2 bases removed from V and 7 bases from J, the gap between germline ends came to 15 bases. The CDR3 DNA follows: TGTGCCAGCAGCTTTTGGACAGCAACTATTGGCTACACCTTC. Translated: CASSFWTATIGYTF. The full variable domain, rest sourced from reference TRBV5-6 and TRBJ1-2, is DAGVTQSPTHLIKTRGQQVTLRCSPKSGHDTVSWYQQALGQGPQFIFQYYEEEERQRGNFPDRFSGHQFPNYSSELNVNALLLGDSALYLCASSFWTATIGYTFGSGTRLTVV.

This clone occurred many times. Other DNA sequences in this sample translate to the same CDR3. J is TRBJ2-7 and V is TRBV7-2; 11 positions match TRBD1. The CDR3 spans 15 residues. Germline CDR1 SGHTA, CDR2 FQGNSA. Trimming took 0 bases from V and 4 from J; bases not matched to a gene: 2. The chain's CDR3 is CASSLAGTGGYEQYF. CDR3 nucleotide sequence: TGTGCCAGCAGCTTAGCCGGGACAGGGGGGTACGAGCAGTACTTC. Drawing the rest from reference TRBV7-2 and TRBJ2-7, the complete variable domain is GAGVSQSPSNKVTEKGKDVELRCDPISGHTALYWYRQSLGQGLEFLIYFQGNSAPDKSGLPSDRFSAERTGGSVSTLTIQRTQQEDSAVYLCASSLAGTGGYEQYFGPGTRLTVT.

At least ten counts were recorded for this clone. This chain connects TRBV20-1 to TRBJ1-6, with 7 bases lining up with TRBD1. This CDR3 spans 14 amino acids. CDR1 is DFQATT, CDR2 SNEGSKA, per germline (reference sequence). V shed 6 bases and J 9 bases; nucleotides not matched to a gene: 11. The CDR3 DNA follows: TGCAGTGCCGGCGCTCAGGGGGGGGCTTCACCCCTCCACTTT. Translation gives CSAGAQGGASPLHF.

The sample holds many counts of this clone. Mismatch with germline at one junction end may stem from a read error. This chain joins TRBV27 and TRBJ2-3; 10 bases align to TRBD2. The CDR3 is made up of 16 amino acids. In germline, CDR1 is MNHEY, CDR2 SMNVEV (reference sequence). The CDR3 nucleotides are TGTGCCAGCAGTTCATTAGCGGGAGGCAGCAGAGATACGCAGTATTTT. It yields the protein CASSSLAGGSRDTQYF.

This clone rates as medium-sized. J is TRBJ2-7 and V is TRBV28; D could derive from TRBD1 or TRBD2 (5 bases each). Trimming shortened V by 3 bases and J by 1 base, and 10 bases separated the two germline ends. The CDR3 sequence is 14 residues long. Germline CDR1 and CDR2: MDHEN and SYDVKM. DNA for the CDR3: TGTGCCAGCAGTTTTCGGGACCGATCCTACGAGCAGTACTTC. This encodes CASSFRDRSYEQYF.

In its sample, this clone was seen many times. The genes are TRBV20-1 and TRBJ2-3, with 7 bases fitting TRBD2. The CDR3 contains 15 residues. The V gene's germline CDR1 is DFQATT and CDR2 SNEGSKA (reference sequence). V was clipped by 6 bases and J by 1 base; unmatched bases: 10. CDR3 loop: CSAHLADPGTDTQYF. The CDR3 bases are TGCAGTGCCCACCTAGCGGACCCCGGCACAGATACGCAGTATTTT.

This clone has a count of ten or more. The genes are TRBV19 and TRBJ1-2, with D perhaps matching TRBD1 (5 bases). Germline V gene lookup returns CDR1 LNHDA and CDR2 SQIVND (reference sequence). V lost 3 bases to trimming and J lost 5 bases, with 16 bases between them. The CDR3 is 15 residues long. DNA for the CDR3: TGTGCCAGTAGTATGAATTTTCGGGACGGGTATGGCTACACCTTC. The encoded protein is CASSMNFRDGYGYTF.